Presented here are 3 T cell receptor beta chains from one specimen sequenced in a study of T cells after yellow fever vaccination. From the 5' RACE reads, TCRdb called clonotypes with MiXCR, one entry per CDR3 protein. The table has 450,000 to 600,000 distinct CDR3 sequences, 17% seen once. This sample comprised PBMCs, obtained more than 4 days after the first yellow fever vaccination. Source of these receptors: a man between 18 and 29 years old who received the YFV17D yellow fever vaccine.

This clonotype was counted a few times. The V gene is TRBV12-3 or TRBV12-4, the J gene TRBJ2-1; possibly TRBD2 for D (5 bases). Trimming pared 5 bases from V and 8 bases from J, leaving 10 bases between. The CDR3 loop spans 12 amino acids. The CDR3: CASSRRGYEQFF. CDR3 in DNA: TGTGCCAGCAGTAGGAGAGGGTATGAGCAGTTCTTC.

A few counts support this clonotype. The rearrangement uses TRBV24-1 and TRBJ2-3, with TRBD2 matching 7 bases. Germline CDR1 KGHDR, CDR2 SFDVKD. The CDR3 contains 13 residues. Losses at the gene ends were 4 bases for V and 7 bases for J; bases not matched to a gene: 4. CDR3 residues: CATSDGLGYTQYF. The CDR3 region has the DNA TGTGCCACCAGTGACGGACTAGGATATACGCAGTATTTT.

This clonotype was detected only a few times. The chain is built from TRBV5-1 and TRBJ2-3; 8 bases match TRBD1. The V and J ends lost 6 bases and 0 bases, in that order; junction bases with no gene match: 6. CDR1 SGHRS and CDR2 YFSETQ come from the germline V gene. The CDR3 contains 15 residues. The CDR3 region has the DNA TGCGCCAGCAAAGACAGGGGACCTAGCACAGATACGCAGTATTTT. Translation gives CASKDRGPSTDTQYF.